This T cell receptor (beta chain) emerged from a study of T cells in Graves' hyperthyroidism and ophthalmopathy. Across the whole study: Peripheral blood was drawn at first diagnosis, prior to all treatment. The study's findings and limits: Blood also carried most thyroid clonotypes expanded above 0.001.

These patients, aged 18 to 65, had recently diagnosed hyperthyroidism lasting under 2 months. Exclusion followed for patients with uncontrolled infection, other autoimmune disease, pregnancy or lactation. This clonotype was detected a few times. Its antigen is currently unknown. Amplified regions were TCR beta CDR3 sequences from RNA transcripts. A set of HTBI primers served as the primers for a first-round RT-PCR of the TCR CDR3. TCRdb redid the calling of the multiplex PCR reads with MiXCR, one entry per CDR3 protein. The data show 600,000 to 750,000 distinct CDR3 sequences, with 15% to 20% seen just once and less than 20% held by the top ten. After removal of 3 bases from V and 3 bases from J, the junction contained 7 bases not matched to a gene. This CDR3 spans 16 amino acids. Germline CDR1 reads KGHSH; CDR2 reads LQKENI.

This chain joins TRBV18 and TRBJ2-7, with 11 bases matching TRBD1. Sequenced input: blood. This receptor was taken from a man in his forties or fifties with Graves' hyperthyroidism. The CDR3 DNA follows: TGTGCCAGCTCACCCCCGGGACAGGGGGGACGCTACGAGCAGTACTTC. This encodes CASSPPGQGGRYEQYF.